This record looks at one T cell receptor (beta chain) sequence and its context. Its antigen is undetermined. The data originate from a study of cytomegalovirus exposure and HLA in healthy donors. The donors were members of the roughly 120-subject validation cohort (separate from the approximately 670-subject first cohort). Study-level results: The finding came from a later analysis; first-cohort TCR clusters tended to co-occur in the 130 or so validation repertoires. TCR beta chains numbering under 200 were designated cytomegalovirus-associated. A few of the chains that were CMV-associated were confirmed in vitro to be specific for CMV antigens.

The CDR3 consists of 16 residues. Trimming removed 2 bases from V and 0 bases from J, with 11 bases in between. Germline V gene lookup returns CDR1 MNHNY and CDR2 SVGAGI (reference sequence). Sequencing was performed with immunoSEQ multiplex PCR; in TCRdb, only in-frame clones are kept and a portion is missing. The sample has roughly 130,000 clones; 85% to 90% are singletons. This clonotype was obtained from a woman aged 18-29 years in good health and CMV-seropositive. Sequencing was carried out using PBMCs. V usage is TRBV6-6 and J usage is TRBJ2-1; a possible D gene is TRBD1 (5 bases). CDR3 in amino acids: CASSYAWGGSYNEQFF. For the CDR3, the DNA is TGTGCCAGCAGTTACGCTTGGGGCGGCTCCTACAATGAGCAGTTCTTC.